The clone carrying this TCR beta chain was counted ten times or more. What it binds is unknown. When hyperthyroidism was first diagnosed, the blood sample was taken, preceding any ophthalmopathy symptoms. This specimen belongs to a study of T cells in Graves' hyperthyroidism and ophthalmopathy. Broader study findings: Ophthalmopathy onset followed model prediction by a median about 6.9 months.

Authors of the study amplified TCR beta CDR3 regions from RNA transcripts. In the first-round RT-PCR of the TCR CDR3, the HTBI primer set was used. TCRdb reprocessed the multiplex PCR reads with MiXCR, giving one entry per CDR3 protein. The sample has roughly 180,000 distinct CDR3 sequences, about a tenth seen once; the top ten hold less than 25%. The CDR3 covers 15 residues. V was cut by 5 bases and J by 1 base, with 14 bases left in between. Looked up from germline, CDR1 is MDHEN and CDR2 is SYDVKM. Material for sequencing was blood. The rearrangement links TRBV28 to TRBJ1-1; D is perhaps TRBD1 (5 bases). The sequence was collected from a woman aged 18-30 years with Graves' hyperthyroidism that later progressed to Graves' ophthalmopathy. CDR3 DNA sequence: TGTGCCAGCAGTCCAGGGCCTCGGGGGAACACTGAAGCTTTCTTT. It translates to CASSPGPRGNTEAFF.